Listed below are T cell receptor beta chains from one sample, sequenced in a study of T-cell reconstitution after alpha-beta-depleted transplantation in children. TCRdb re-called the PCR reads through MiXCR, storing one row per CDR3 protein. The sample carries tens of thousands of distinct CDR3 sequences, over 6.5% recorded once. The material sequenced was peripheral blood, taken 60 days after TCRalphabeta/CD19-depleted stem cell transplant. The receptors here all came from a child under two years old who had a stem cell transplant for acute myeloid leukemia, so the T cells may come from the graft donor. CDR3s include the opening cysteine and the closing phenylalanine or tryptophan. D genes are given only for firm matches. A row's size may be missing; if present it is once, few, many or a size class.

d_call | cdr3_length | j_call | v_call | clone_size | cdr3_aa | cdr3_nt
. | 13 | TRBJ2-5 | TRBV5-1 | many | CASPRGTTETQYF | TGCGCCAGCCCCCGAGGGACGACAGAGACCCAGTACTTC
TRBD2 | 14 | TRBJ2-1 | TRBV20-1 | many | CSQEAGGPYNEQFF | TGCAGTCAGGAGGCGGGAGGGCCCTACAATGAGCAGTTCTTC
TRBD1 | 18 | TRBJ1-2 | TRBV20-1 | . | CSARDTSGFTGEYYGYTF | TGCAGTGCTAGAGATACGTCTGGGTTTACAGGGGAATACTATGGCTACACCTTC
. | 12 | TRBJ2-7 | TRBV5-1 | many | CASSPPSYEQYF | TGCGCCAGCAGCCCCCCCTCCTACGAGCAGTACTTC
. | 14 | TRBJ1-1 | TRBV27 | many | CASSWAGRNTEAFF | TGTGCCAGCAGTTGGGCCGGGCGGAACACTGAAGCTTTCTTT
. | 13 | TRBJ1-5 | TRBV5-6 | few | CASSSGGGQPQHF | TGTGCCAGCAGCTCGGGAGGGGGACAGCCCCAGCATTTT
. | 13 | TRBJ1-4 | TRBV7-9 | many | CASSEQGTEKLFF | TGTGCCAGCAGCGAACAAGGGACTGAAAAACTGTTTTTT
. | 13 | TRBJ2-5 | TRBV3-1 | many | CASSPVEEETQYF | TGTGCCAGCAGCCCGGTGGAGGAAGAGACCCAGTACTTC
. | 19 | TRBJ2-6 | TRBV5-4 | many | CASSFSGRGLPSGANVLTF | TGTGCCAGCAGCTTTTCAGGGCGGGGGCTCCCCTCTGGGGCCAACGTCCTGACTTTC
. | 12 | TRBJ2-7 | TRBV7-9 | . | CASSPKGYEQYF | TGTGCCAGCAGCCCTAAGGGCTACGAGCAGTACTTC